In its sample, the clone carrying this T cell receptor beta chain was seen a few times. Antigen specificity is unknown. TCRdb re-called the 5' RACE reads through MiXCR, storing one row per CDR3 protein. The sample carries 520,000 or so distinct CDR3 sequences, about 20% recorded once. V was shortened by 7 bases and J by 9 bases, with 12 bases between the two germline ends. The CDR3 consists of 11 residues. Germline loops: CDR1 MNHEY, CDR2 SVGAGI. These data belong to a study of identical twins. Healthy Caucasians were all of the donors. Study-wide points: Excess sharing between twins was weaker in beta out-of-frame sequences. While abundant cord blood beta clonotypes carried fewer insertions, memory repertoires showed no such pattern. Models came in too low on out-of-frame TCR alpha sharing in monozygotic twins.

These same data were also listed under a study on T cells expressing NK-cell markers.

This receptor was obtained from a woman younger than 30 in good health. The sequencing input was CD4+ T cells sorted from blood. The chain is built from TRBV6-5 and TRBJ2-5; D ambiguous. The CDR3 spells CASNPPQPQYF. In DNA form, the CDR3 reads TGTGCCAGCAACCCGCCCCAGCCCCAGTACTTC.